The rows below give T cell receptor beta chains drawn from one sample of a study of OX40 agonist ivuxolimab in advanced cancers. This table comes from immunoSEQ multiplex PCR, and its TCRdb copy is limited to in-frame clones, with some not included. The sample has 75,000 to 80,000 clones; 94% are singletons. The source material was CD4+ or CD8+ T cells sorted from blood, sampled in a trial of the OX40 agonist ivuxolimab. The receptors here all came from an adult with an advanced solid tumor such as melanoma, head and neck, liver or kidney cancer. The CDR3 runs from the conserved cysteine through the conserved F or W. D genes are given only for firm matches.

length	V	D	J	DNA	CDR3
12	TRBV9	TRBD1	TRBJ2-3	TGTGCCAGCAGCCCGGGGACAGGGGTCGAGTATTTT	CASSPGTGVEYF
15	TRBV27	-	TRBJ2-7	TGTGCCAGCAGTTTAAATCTGGGCCCCCCCTACGAGCAGTACTTC	CASSLNLGPPYEQYF
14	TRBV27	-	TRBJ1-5	TGTGCCAGCAGTGCAGAACAAGTAAATCAGCCCCAGCATTTT	CASSAEQVNQPQHF
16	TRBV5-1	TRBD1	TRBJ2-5	TGCGCCAGCAGCTTCGCCCCTCAGGGGGAACAAGAGACCCAGTACTTC	CASSFAPQGEQETQYF
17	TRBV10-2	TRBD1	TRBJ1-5	TGCGCCAGCAGTGAGTTCTTACCGGACAGGGTTAATCAGCCCCAGCATTTT	CASSEFLPDRVNQPQHF
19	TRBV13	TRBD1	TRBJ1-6	TGTGCCAGCAGCGGCCTGATCACAGGGGCCTTAGGGATTAGTTCACCCCTCCACTTT	CASSGLITGALGISSPLHF
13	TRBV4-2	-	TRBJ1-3	TGTGCCAGCGGCGGGGGCACGGGAAACACCATATATTTT	CASGGGTGNTIYF
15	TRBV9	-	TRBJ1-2	TGTGCCAGCAGCGTAGCGGGTGAAGGGGACTATGGCTACACCTTC	CASSVAGEGDYGYTF
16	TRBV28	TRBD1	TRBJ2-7	TGTGCCAGCTCTCTTCCCGGGACAGAGTTCTCCTACGAGCAGTACTTC	CASSLPGTEFSYEQYF
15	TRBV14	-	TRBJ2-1	TGTGCCAGCAGCCACCGGGAAAGGTCCTACAATGAGCAGTTCTTC	CASSHRERSYNEQFF
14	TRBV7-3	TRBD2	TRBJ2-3	TGTGCCAGCAGCCCTAGCGGAAGCACAGATACGCAGTATTTT	CASSPSGSTDTQYF